This T cell receptor (beta chain) was recovered during a study of preoperative IRX-2 immunotherapy in early breast cancer. The treatment: preoperative locoregional IRX-2 cytokine immunotherapy. Samples came from a phase Ib trial of preoperative locoregional IRX-2 cytokine immunotherapy. TCRdb's table, derived via immunoSEQ multiplex PCR, lists solely in-frame clones and lacks some. The repertoire includes 20,000 to 30,000 clones, 80% to 90% of them detected once, and approximately 9% sits in the top ten. Per germline, CDR1 MNHNS and CDR2 SASEGT. With 6 bases removed from V and 8 bases from J, the gap between germline ends came to 16 bases. The CDR3 runs 14 residues.

The rearrangement uses TRBV6-1 and TRBJ1-4, with no clear D. The receptor comes from a human donor with breast cancer. The specimen was tumor tissue, collected after IRX-2 immunotherapy. The CDR3: CASRSGPEGEKLFF. The CDR3 coding sequence is TGTGCCAGCAGGTCCGGCCCCGAGGGAGAAAAACTGTTTTTT.